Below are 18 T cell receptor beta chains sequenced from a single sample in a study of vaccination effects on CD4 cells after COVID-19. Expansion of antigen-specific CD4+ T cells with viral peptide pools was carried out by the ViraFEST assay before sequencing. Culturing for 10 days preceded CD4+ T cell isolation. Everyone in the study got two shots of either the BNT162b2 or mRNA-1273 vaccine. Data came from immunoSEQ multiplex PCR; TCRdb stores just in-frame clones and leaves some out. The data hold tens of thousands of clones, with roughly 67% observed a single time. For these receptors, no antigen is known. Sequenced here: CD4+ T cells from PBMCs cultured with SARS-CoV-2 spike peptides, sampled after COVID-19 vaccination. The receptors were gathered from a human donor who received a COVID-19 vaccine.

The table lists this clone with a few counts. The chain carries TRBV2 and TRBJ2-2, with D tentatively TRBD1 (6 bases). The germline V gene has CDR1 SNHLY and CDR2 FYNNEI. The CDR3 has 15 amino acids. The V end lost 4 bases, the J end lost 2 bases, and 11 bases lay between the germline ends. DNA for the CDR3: TGTGCCAGCAGTGGCCAGGGGTATAACACCGGGGAGCTGTTTTTT. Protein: CASSGQGYNTGELFF.

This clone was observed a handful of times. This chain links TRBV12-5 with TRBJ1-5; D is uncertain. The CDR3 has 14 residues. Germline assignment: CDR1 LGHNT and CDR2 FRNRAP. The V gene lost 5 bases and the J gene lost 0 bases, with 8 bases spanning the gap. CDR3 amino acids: CASGPLGSNQPQHF. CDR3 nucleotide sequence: TGTGCTAGTGGTCCTCTGGGTAGCAATCAGCCCCAGCATTTT.

CDR3 DNA: TGTGCCAGTAGTCCAATTAGGAGGGGGGCCTACTTGGGGCAGCCCCAGCATTTT. Translated, it gives CASSPIRRGAYLGQPQHF. This chain uses TRBV19 with TRBJ1-5; a possible D gene is TRBD1 (6 bases). Trimming removed 5 bases at V and 7 bases at J, with 27 bases between. Germline-derived CDR1 and CDR2 are LNHDA and SQIVND (reference sequence). The CDR3 extends over 18 amino acids.

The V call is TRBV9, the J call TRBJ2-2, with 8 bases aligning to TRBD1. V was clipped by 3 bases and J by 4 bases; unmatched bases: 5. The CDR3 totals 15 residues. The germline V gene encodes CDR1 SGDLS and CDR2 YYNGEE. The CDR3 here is CASSAQGQATGELFF. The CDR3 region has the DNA TGTGCCAGCAGCGCCCAGGGACAGGCCACCGGGGAGCTGTTTTTT.

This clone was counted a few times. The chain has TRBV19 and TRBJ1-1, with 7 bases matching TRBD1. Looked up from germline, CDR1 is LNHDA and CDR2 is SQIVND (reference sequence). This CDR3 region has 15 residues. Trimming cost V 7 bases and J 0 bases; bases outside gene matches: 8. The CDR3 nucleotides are TGTGCCAGTACCAAGGACAGGAGCCTGAACACTGAAGCTTTCTTT. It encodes CASTKDRSLNTEAFF.

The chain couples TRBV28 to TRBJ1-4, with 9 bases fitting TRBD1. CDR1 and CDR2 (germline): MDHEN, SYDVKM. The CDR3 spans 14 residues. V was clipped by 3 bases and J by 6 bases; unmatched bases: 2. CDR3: CASSLWTGDEKLFF. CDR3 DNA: TGTGCCAGCAGTTTGTGGACAGGGGATGAAAAACTGTTTTTT.

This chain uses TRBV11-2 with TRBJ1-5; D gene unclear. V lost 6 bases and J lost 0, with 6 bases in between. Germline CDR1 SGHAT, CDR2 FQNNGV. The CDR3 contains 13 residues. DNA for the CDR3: TGTGCCAGCAGTCCCAATAGCAATCAGCCCCAGCATTTT. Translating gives CASSPNSNQPQHF.

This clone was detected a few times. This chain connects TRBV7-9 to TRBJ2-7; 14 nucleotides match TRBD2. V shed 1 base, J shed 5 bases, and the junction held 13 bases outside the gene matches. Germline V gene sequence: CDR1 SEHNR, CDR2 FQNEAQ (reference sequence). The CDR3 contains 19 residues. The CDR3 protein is CASSLGTSTSGRASHEQYF. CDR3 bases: TGTGCCAGCAGCTTAGGGACGTCGACTAGCGGGAGGGCTAGCCACGAGCAGTACTTC.

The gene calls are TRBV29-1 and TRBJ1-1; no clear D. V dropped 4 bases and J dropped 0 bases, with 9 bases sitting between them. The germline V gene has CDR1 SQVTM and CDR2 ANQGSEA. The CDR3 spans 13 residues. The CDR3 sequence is CSVGEQMNTEAFF. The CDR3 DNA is TGCAGCGTTGGAGAACAGATGAACACTGAAGCTTTCTTT.

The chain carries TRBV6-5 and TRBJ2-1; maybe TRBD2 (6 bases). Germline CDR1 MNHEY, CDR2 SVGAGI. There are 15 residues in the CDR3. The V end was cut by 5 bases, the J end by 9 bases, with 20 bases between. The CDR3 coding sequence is TGTGCCAGCAGTCGGAGCGGGTCTGAGAGCGGTGAGCAGTTCTTC. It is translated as CASSRSGSESGEQFF.

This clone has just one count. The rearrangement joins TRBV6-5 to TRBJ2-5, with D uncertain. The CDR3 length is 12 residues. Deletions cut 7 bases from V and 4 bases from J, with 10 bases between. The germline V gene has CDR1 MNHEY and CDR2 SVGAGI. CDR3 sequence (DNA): TGTGCCAGCACGGAAAATAGAGAGACCCAGTACTTC. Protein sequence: CASTENRETQYF.

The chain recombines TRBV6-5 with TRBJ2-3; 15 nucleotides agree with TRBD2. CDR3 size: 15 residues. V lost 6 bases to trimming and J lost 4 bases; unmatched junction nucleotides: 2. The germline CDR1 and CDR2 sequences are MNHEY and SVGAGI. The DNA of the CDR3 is TGTGCCAGCAGAGGACTAGCGGGGGGGCCAGATACGCAGTATTTT. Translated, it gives CASRGLAGGPDTQYF.

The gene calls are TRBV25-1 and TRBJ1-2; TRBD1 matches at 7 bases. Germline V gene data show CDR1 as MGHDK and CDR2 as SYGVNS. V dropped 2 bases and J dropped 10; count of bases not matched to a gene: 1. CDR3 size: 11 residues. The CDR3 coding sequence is TGTGCCAGCAGTGAAGGACAGGCCTACACCTTC. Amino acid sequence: CASSEGQAYTF.

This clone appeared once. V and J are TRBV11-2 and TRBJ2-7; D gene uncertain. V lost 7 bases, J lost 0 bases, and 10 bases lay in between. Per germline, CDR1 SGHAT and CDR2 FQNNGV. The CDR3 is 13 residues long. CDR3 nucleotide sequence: TGTGCCAGCAAAAGTGCGTTCTCCTACGAGCAGTACTTC. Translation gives CASKSAFSYEQYF.

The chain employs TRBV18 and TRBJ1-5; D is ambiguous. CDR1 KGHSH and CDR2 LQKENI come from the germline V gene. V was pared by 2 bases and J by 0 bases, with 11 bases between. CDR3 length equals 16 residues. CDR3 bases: TGTGCCAGCTCACCAACGGACGGATATAGCAATCAGCCCCAGCATTTT. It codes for CASSPTDGYSNQPQHF. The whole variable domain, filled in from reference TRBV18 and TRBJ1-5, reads NAGVMQNPRHLVRRRGQEARLRCSPMKGHSHVYWYRQLPEEGLKFMVYLQKENIIDESGMPKERFSAEFPKEGPSILRIQQVVRGDSAAYFCASSPTDGYSNQPQHFGDGTRLSIL.

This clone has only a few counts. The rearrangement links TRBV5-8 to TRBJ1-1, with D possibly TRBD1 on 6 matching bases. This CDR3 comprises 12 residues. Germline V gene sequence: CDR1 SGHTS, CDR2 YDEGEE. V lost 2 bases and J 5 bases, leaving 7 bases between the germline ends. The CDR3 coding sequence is TGTGCCAGCAGCTTAACAGGGACTGAAGCTTTCTTT. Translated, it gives CASSLTGTEAFF.

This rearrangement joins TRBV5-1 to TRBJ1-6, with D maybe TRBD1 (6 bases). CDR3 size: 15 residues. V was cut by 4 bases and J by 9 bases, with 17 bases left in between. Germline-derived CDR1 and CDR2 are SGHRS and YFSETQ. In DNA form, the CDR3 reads TGCGCCAGCAGCGTCGCCGTCGGGGGCAGTTCACCCCTCCACTTT. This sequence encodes CASSVAVGGSSPLHF.

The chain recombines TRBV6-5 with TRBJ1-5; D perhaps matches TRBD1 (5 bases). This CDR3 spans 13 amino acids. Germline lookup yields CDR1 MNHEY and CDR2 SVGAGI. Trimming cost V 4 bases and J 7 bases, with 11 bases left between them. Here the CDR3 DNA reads TGTGCCAGCAGTTTGGGGGGGTCACAGCCCCAGCATTTT. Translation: CASSLGGSQPQHF.